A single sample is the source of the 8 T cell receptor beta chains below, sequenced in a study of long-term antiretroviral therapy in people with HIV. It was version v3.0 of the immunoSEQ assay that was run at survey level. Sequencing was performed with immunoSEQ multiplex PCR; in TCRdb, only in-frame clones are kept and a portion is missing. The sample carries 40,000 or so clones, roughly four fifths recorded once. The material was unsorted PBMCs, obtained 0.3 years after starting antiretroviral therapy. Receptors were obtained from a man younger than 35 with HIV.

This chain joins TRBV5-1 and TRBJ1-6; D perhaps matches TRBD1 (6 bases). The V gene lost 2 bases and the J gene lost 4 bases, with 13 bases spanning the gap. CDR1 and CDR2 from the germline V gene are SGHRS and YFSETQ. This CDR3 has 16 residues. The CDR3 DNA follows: TGCGCCAGCAGCTTAACAGGGACACGGTATAATTCACCCCTCCACTTT. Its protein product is CASSLTGTRYNSPLHF. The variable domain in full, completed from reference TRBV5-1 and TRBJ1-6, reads KAGVTQTPRYLIKTRGQQVTLSCSPISGHRSVSWYQQTPGQGLQFLFEYFSETQRNKGNFPGRFSGRQFSNSRSEMNVSTLELGDSALYLCASSLTGTRYNSPLHFGNGTRLTVT.

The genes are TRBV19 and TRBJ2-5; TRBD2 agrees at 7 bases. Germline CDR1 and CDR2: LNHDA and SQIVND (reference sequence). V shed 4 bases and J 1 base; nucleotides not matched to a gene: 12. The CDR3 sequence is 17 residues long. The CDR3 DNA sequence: TGTGCCAGTAGTACAGTCCCATTTGCGGGGGTCCAAGAGACCCAGTACTTC. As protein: CASSTVPFAGVQETQYF. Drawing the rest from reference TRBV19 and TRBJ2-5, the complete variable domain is DGGITQSPKYLFRKEGQNVTLSCEQNLNHDAMYWYRQDPGQGLRLIYYSQIVNDFQKGDIAEGYSVSREKKESFPLTVTSAQKNPTAFYLCASSTVPFAGVQETQYFGPGTRLLVL.

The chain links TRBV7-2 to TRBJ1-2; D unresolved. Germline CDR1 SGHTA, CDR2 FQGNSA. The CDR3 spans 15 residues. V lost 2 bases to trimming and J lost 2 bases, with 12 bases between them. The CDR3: CASSLNRAGNYGYTF. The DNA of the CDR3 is TGTGCCAGCAGCTTAAATCGGGCAGGAAACTATGGCTACACCTTC.

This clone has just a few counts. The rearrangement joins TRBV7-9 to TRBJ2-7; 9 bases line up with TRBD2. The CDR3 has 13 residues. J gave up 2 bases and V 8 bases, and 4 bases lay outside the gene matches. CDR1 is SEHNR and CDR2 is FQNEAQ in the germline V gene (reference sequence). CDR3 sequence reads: CASRPSGTYEQYF. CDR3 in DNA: TGTGCCAGCCGACCTAGCGGGACCTACGAGCAGTACTTC.

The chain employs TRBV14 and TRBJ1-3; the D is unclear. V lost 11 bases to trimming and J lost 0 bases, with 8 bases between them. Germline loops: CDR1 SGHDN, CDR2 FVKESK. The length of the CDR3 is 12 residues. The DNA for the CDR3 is TGTGCCGCCGGCGACTCTGGAAACACCATATATTTT. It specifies CAAGDSGNTIYF.

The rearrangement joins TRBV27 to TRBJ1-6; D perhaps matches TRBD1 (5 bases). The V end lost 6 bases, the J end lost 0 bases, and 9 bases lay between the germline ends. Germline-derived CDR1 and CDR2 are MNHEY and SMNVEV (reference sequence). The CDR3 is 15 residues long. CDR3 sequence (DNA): TGTGCCAGCAGGGGACGGAGCTCCTATAATTCACCCCTCCACTTT. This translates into CASRGRSSYNSPLHF.

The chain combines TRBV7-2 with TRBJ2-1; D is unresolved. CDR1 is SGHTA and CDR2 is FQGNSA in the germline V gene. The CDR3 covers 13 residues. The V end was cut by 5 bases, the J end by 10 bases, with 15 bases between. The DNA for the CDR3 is TGTGCCAGCAGCCCCCACTCCGCGCTCGAGCAGTTCTTC. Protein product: CASSPHSALEQFF.

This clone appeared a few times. CDR3 coding DNA: TGTGCCTGGAGCCCGACAGGGTACACTGAAGCTTTCTTT. Protein: CAWSPTGYTEAFF. The V and J genes are TRBV30 and TRBJ1-1; TRBD1 agrees at 7 bases. V lost 3 bases and J lost 3; bases outside the gene matches: 4. Germline-derived CDR1 and CDR2 are GTSNPN and SVGIG (reference sequence). The CDR3 is made up of 13 amino acids.